The rows below give T cell receptor beta chains drawn from one sample of a study of T-cell reconstitution after alpha-beta-depleted transplantation in children. TCRdb reprocessed the PCR reads with MiXCR, giving one entry per CDR3 protein. The data show roughly 490,000 distinct CDR3 sequences, around 10% seen once. This sample comprised PBMCs, mostly from graft donor cells, obtained 180 days after TCRalphabeta/CD19-depleted stem cell transplant. Receptor source: a female patient aged 2-15 years who had a stem cell transplant for aplastic anemia, so the T cells may come from the graft donor. The CDR3 runs from the conserved cysteine through the conserved F or W. A D gene is named only where the DNA matches it firmly. A clone size is listed for some rows: how often the clone was seen (once, few, many), or a class if it is expanded.

D gene: NA
CDR3 length: 15
clone size: NA
V gene: TRBV15
J gene: TRBJ1-2
CDR3 DNA: TGTGCCACCAGCAGAGACAGGGCTAGAAACTATGGCTACACCTTC
CDR3 protein: CATSRDRARNYGYTF

D gene: NA
CDR3 length: 12
clone size: NA
V gene: TRBV2
J gene: TRBJ2-2
CDR3 DNA: TGTGCCAGCGGACGCTTTGCCGGGGAGCTGTTTTTT
CDR3 protein: CASGRFAGELFF

D gene: TRBD1
CDR3 length: 14
clone size: few
V gene: TRBV5-6
J gene: TRBJ2-2
CDR3 DNA: TGTGCCAGCAGCCCCTTGAGGGGGCCCGGGGAGCTGTTTTTT
CDR3 protein: CASSPLRGPGELFF

D gene: NA
CDR3 length: 10
clone size: NA
V gene: TRBV29-1
J gene: TRBJ1-1
CDR3 DNA: TGCGGGGGGCAGGACACTGAAGCTTTCTTT
CDR3 protein: CGGQDTEAFF

D gene: NA
CDR3 length: 15
clone size: few
V gene: TRBV12-3/TRBV12-4
J gene: TRBJ2-1
CDR3 DNA: TGTGCCAGCAGCCGAATAGGGGAGGATTGGAATGAGCAGTTCTTC
CDR3 protein: CASSRIGEDWNEQFF

D gene: NA
CDR3 length: 12
clone size: many
V gene: TRBV12-3/TRBV12-4
J gene: TRBJ1-1
CDR3 DNA: TGTGCCAGCACTAACGGGTGGTCCTTGGCTTTCTTT
CDR3 protein: CASTNGWSLAFF

D gene: TRBD1
CDR3 length: 13
clone size: few
V gene: TRBV12-3/TRBV12-4
J gene: TRBJ1-2
CDR3 DNA: TGTGCCTGCAAAGGACAGGGAAAGATTGGCTACACCTTC
CDR3 protein: CACKGQGKIGYTF

D gene: TRBD2
CDR3 length: 19
clone size: few
V gene: TRBV28
J gene: TRBJ2-3
CDR3 DNA: TGTGCCAGCAGTTTAGGACTAGCGGGGATCTTCTATAGCACAGATACGCAGTATTTT
CDR3 protein: CASSLGLAGIFYSTDTQYF

D gene: TRBD2
CDR3 length: 16
clone size: NA
V gene: TRBV19
J gene: TRBJ2-1
CDR3 DNA: TGTGCCAGTAGTATAGACAGCGGGAGCTCCTACAATGAGCAGTTCTTC
CDR3 protein: CASSIDSGSSYNEQFF

D gene: NA
CDR3 length: 13
clone size: NA
V gene: TRBV19
J gene: TRBJ2-1
CDR3 DNA: TGTGCCAGTAGTATAGTTCCCTACAATGAGCAGTTCTTC
CDR3 protein: CASSIVPYNEQFF

D gene: TRBD1
CDR3 length: 13
clone size: many
V gene: TRBV5-1
J gene: TRBJ1-1
CDR3 DNA: TGCGCCAGCAGCTCCACAGGGGGCTCTGGGGCTTTCTTT
CDR3 protein: CASSSTGGSGAFF

D gene: NA
CDR3 length: 15
clone size: NA
V gene: TRBV6-5
J gene: TRBJ2-7
CDR3 DNA: TGTGCCAGCAGTTACCCTCGACAGGGAGGGACCGAGCAGTACTTC
CDR3 protein: CASSYPRQGGTEQYF

D gene: TRBD1
CDR3 length: 15
clone size: NA
V gene: TRBV5-4
J gene: TRBJ2-2
CDR3 DNA: TGTGCCAGCAGCCCCGAGGGGGCGGCTTCCGGGGAGCTGTTTTTT
CDR3 protein: CASSPEGAASGELFF

D gene: NA
CDR3 length: 12
clone size: many
V gene: TRBV6-5
J gene: TRBJ1-1
CDR3 DNA: TGTGCCAGCAAAACTGATTACACTGAAGCTTTCTTT
CDR3 protein: CASKTDYTEAFF

D gene: TRBD2
CDR3 length: 17
clone size: NA
V gene: TRBV5-1
J gene: TRBJ2-5
CDR3 DNA: TGCGCCAGCAGCTTGGCCAAGGGTCGGGGGGTAGGGGAGACCCAGTACTTC
CDR3 protein: CASSLAKGRGVGETQYF

D gene: NA
CDR3 length: 17
clone size: NA
V gene: TRBV4-2
J gene: TRBJ2-3
CDR3 DNA: TGTGCCAGCAGCCAAGATCGGGCGGGGGCATTCACAGATACGCAGTATTTT
CDR3 protein: CASSQDRAGAFTDTQYF

D gene: TRBD2
CDR3 length: 15
clone size: few
V gene: TRBV10-1
J gene: TRBJ2-2
CDR3 DNA: TGCGCCAGCAGTGTAGCGGGAGAGAGCAACGGGGAGCTGTTTTTT
CDR3 protein: CASSVAGESNGELFF

D gene: TRBD1
CDR3 length: 14
clone size: many
V gene: TRBV6-5
J gene: TRBJ2-5
CDR3 DNA: TGTGCCAGCAGTTACTCGAACAGGGGCGAGACCCAGTACTTC
CDR3 protein: CASSYSNRGETQYF